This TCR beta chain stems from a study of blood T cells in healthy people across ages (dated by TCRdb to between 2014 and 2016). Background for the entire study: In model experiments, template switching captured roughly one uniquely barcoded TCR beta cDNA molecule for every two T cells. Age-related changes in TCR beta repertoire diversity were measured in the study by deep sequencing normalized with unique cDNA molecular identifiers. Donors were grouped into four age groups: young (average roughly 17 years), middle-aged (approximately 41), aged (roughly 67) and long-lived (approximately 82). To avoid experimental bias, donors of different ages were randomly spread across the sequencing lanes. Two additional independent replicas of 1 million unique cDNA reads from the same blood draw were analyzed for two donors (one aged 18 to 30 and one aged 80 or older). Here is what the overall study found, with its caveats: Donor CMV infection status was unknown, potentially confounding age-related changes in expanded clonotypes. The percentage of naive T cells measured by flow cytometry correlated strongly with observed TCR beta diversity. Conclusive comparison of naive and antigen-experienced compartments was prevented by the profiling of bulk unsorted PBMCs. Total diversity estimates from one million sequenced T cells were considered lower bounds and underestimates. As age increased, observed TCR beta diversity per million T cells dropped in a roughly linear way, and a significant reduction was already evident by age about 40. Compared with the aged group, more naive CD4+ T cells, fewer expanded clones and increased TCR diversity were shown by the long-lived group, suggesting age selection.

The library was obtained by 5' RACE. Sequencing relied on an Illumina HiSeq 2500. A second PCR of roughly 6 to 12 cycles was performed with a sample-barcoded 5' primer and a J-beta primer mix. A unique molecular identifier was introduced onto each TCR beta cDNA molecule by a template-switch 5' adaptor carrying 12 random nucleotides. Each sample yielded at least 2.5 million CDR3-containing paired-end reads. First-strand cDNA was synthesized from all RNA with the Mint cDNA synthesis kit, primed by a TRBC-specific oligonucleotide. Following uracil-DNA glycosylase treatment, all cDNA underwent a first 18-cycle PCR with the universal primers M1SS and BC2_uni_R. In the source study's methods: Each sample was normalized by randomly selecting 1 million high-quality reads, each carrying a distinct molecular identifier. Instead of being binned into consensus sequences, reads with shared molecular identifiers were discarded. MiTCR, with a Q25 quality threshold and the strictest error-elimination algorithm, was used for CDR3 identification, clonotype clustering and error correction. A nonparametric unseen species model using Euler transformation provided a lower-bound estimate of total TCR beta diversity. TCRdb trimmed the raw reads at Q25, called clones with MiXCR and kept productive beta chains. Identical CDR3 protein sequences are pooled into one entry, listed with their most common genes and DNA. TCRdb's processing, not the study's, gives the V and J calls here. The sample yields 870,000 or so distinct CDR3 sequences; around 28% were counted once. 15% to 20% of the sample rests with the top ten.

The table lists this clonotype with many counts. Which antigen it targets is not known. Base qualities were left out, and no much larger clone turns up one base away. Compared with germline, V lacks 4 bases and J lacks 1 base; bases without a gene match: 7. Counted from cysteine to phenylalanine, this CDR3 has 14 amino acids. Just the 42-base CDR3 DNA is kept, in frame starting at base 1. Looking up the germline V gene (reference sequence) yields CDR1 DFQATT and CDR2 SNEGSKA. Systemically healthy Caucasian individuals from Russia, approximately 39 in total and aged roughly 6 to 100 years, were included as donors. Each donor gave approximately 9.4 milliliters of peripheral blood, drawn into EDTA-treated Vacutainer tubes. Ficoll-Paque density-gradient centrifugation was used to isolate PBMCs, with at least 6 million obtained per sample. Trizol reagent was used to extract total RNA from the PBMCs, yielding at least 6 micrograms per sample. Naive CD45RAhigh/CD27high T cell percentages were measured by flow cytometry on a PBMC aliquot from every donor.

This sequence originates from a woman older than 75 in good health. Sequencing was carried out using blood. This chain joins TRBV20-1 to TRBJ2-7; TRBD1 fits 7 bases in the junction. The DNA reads TGCAGTGCTATTTTTCCGGGACAGTCCTACGAGCAGTACTTC. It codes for CSAIFPGQSYEQYF.